These 18 T cell receptor beta chains share one sample of origin, sequenced in a study of blood T cell repertoires in COVID-19. Measured with immunoSEQ multiplex PCR; TCRdb has only the in-frame clones, and not every one. In the table there are about 89,000 clones, roughly 78% of which are singletons. Sample: peripheral blood. These receptors came from a woman of 80 years or more with acute or convalescent COVID-19.

The chain joins TRBV29-1 to TRBJ1-2; D is possibly TRBD1 (5 bases). Germline loops: CDR1 SQVTM, CDR2 ANQGSEA. Trimming removed 4 bases from V and 0 bases from J, with 9 bases in between. This CDR3 is built from 13 residues. CDR3 nucleotide sequence: TGCAGCGTTGTAGAGGGGCCTAACTATGGCTACACCTTC. Translated, it gives CSVVEGPNYGYTF.

The chain carries TRBV6-1 and TRBJ1-1, with D possibly being TRBD1 (5 bases). V was trimmed by 1 base and J by 3 bases, leaving 9 bases between them. This CDR3 spans 14 amino acids. The germline CDR1 and CDR2 sequences are MNHNS and SASEGT. CDR3 in amino acids: CASSEGQIDTEAFF. The CDR3, as DNA: TGTGCCAGCAGTGAAGGACAGATAGACACTGAAGCTTTCTTT.

V gene TRBV6-2 or TRBV6-3 combines with J gene TRBJ2-3, with D unclear. This CDR3 has 12 amino acids. CDR1 is MNHEY and CDR2 is SVGEGT in the germline V gene. The germline V and J ends were trimmed by 6 bases and 8 bases, with 12 bases remaining between them. CDR3 sequence (DNA): TGTGCCAGCAGCCCGTCGGTCGCTACGCAGTATTTT. Residues: CASSPSVATQYF.

The chain couples TRBV30 to TRBJ2-2, with a weak D call TRBD2 (6 bases). V lost 4 bases and J lost 1, with 7 bases in between. Germline CDR1 reads GTSNPN; CDR2 reads SVGIG (reference sequence). This CDR3 has 13 amino acids. The CDR3 nucleotides are TGTGCCTGGAATAGCGGGAACACCGGGGAGCTGTTTTTT. It is translated as CAWNSGNTGELFF. Supplemented by reference TRBV30 and TRBJ2-2, the full variable domain reads SQTIHQWPATLVQPVGSPLSLECTVEGTSNPNLYWYRQAAGRGLQLLFYSVGIGQISSEVPQNLSASRPQDRQFILSSKKLLLSDSGFYLCAWNSGNTGELFFGEGSRLTVL.

V gene TRBV11-2 combines with J gene TRBJ2-1, with TRBD1 matching 11 bases. Trimming took 5 bases from V and 8 from J; bases not matched to a gene: 8. Per germline, CDR1 SGHAT and CDR2 FQNNGV. The CDR3 covers 15 residues. CDR3: CASSGTGGTWDEQFF. The DNA for the CDR3 is TGTGCCAGCAGCGGGACAGGGGGTACCTGGGATGAGCAGTTCTTC.

The chain is built from TRBV19 and TRBJ1-1, with 8 bases fitting TRBD1. This CDR3 comprises 13 residues. The germline V gene encodes CDR1 LNHDA and CDR2 SQIVND (reference sequence). Trimming took 8 bases from V and 0 from J; bases not matched to a gene: 2. The CDR3 DNA follows: TGTGCCAGTGGGACAGGCCTGAACACTGAAGCTTTCTTT. As protein: CASGTGLNTEAFF.

This sequence joins TRBV11-1 and TRBJ2-2, with TRBD1 identical over 7 bases. Trimming removed 0 bases from V and 6 bases from J; junction bases left unmatched: 4. CDR1 and CDR2 (germline): SGHAT, FQDESV (reference sequence). CDR3 length: 15 residues. CDR3 loop: CASSLARGSPGELFF. CDR3 DNA sequence: TGTGCCAGCAGCTTAGCCAGGGGGTCGCCCGGGGAGCTGTTTTTT. The full variable domain, completed using reference TRBV11-1 and TRBJ2-2, is EAEVAQSPRYKITEKSQAVAFWCDPISGHATLYWYRQILGQGPELLVQFQDESVVDDSQLPKDRFSAERLKGVDSTLKIQPAELGDSAMYLCASSLARGSPGELFFGEGSRLTVL.

The chain uses TRBV19 and TRBJ1-1; weak D call: TRBD1 (5 bases). The CDR3 has 14 amino acids. Germline CDR1 LNHDA, CDR2 SQIVND (reference sequence). Trimming took 3 bases from V and 0 from J, leaving 8 bases between them. CDR3 amino acids: CASSIDRVNTEAFF. CDR3 in DNA: TGTGCCAGTAGTATCGACAGAGTGAACACTGAAGCTTTCTTT.

This chain connects TRBV19 to TRBJ2-3; 8 bases agree with TRBD2. J gave up 0 bases and V 7 bases, and 9 bases lay outside the gene matches. In germline, CDR1 is LNHDA, CDR2 SQIVND (reference sequence). The CDR3 runs to 16 residues. In DNA, the CDR3 is TGTGCCAGTACCCCCCTTGCGGGGGGAAGCACAGATACGCAGTATTTT. Its protein product is CASTPLAGGSTDTQYF.

The V call is TRBV5-1, the J call TRBJ1-3; TRBD1 matches at 8 bases. The J segment lost 4 bases and the V segment lost 1 base, leaving 7 bases of the junction unmatched. The CDR3 has 16 residues. CDR1 and CDR2 (germline): SGHRS, YFSETQ. The CDR3 bases are TGCGCCAGCAGCTTGATGATCGGGACAGGCGGAAACACCATATATTTT. Translated, it gives CASSLMIGTGGNTIYF.

V is TRBV11-2 and J is TRBJ2-2; 11 bases map to TRBD1. In germline, CDR1 is SGHAT, CDR2 FQNNGV. After removal of 5 bases from V and 3 bases from J, the junction contained 5 bases not matched to a gene. This CDR3 region has 16 residues. The CDR3 nucleotides are TGTGCCAGCAGCAACGGACAGGGGGCTTACACCGGGGAGCTGTTTTTT. Protein sequence: CASSNGQGAYTGELFF. The variable domain in full, with the rest retrieved from reference TRBV11-2 and TRBJ2-2, is EAGVAQSPRYKIIEKRQSVAFWCNPISGHATLYWYQQILGQGPKLLIQFQNNGVVDDSQLPKDRFSAERLKGVDSTLKIQPAKLEDSAVYLCASSNGQGAYTGELFFGEGSRLTVL.

This rearrangement joins TRBV18 to TRBJ2-5; D is uncertain. Trimming removed 0 bases from V and 2 bases from J, with 7 bases in between. The CDR3 runs 14 residues. In germline, CDR1 is KGHSH, CDR2 LQKENI. The CDR3 reads CASSPPSGQETQYF. For the CDR3, the DNA is TGTGCCAGCTCACCACCGTCAGGTCAAGAGACCCAGTACTTC.

This clone was observed a few times. The chain is built from TRBV18 and TRBJ2-3; 7 bases match TRBD2. The CDR3 extends over 13 amino acids. Germline V lookup: CDR1 KGHSH, CDR2 LQKENI. V lost 5 bases, J lost 6 bases, and 5 bases stayed unmatched. The CDR3, as DNA: TGTGCCAGCTCAAGGGACTATGGGGATACGCAGTATTTT. This codes for CASSRDYGDTQYF.

J is TRBJ2-1 and V is TRBV7-7, with D perhaps TRBD2 (6 bases). Trimming took 5 bases from V and 6 from J, leaving 11 bases between them. CDR3 length: 13 residues. Per germline, CDR1 SSHAT and CDR2 FNYEAQ (reference sequence). The CDR3 loop reads CASSRDFLNEQFF. For the CDR3, the DNA is TGTGCCAGCAGCCGGGACTTTCTCAATGAGCAGTTCTTC.

This chain joins TRBV3-1 (or the pseudogene TRBV3-2) and TRBJ2-2; D gene ambiguous. Trimming left V 4 bases short and J 6 bases short, with 9 bases between. The germline V gene has CDR1 LGHDT and CDR2 YNNKEL (reference sequence). This CDR3 is 13 amino acids long. The CDR3 here is CASSPQEAGELFF. For the CDR3, the DNA is TGTGCCAGCAGCCCGCAGGAAGCCGGGGAGCTGTTTTTT.

The chain uses TRBV18 and TRBJ2-1; TRBD2 agrees at 10 bases. This CDR3 is 14 amino acids long. CDR1 is KGHSH, CDR2 LQKENI, per germline. V lost 4 bases and J lost 7; bases outside the gene matches: 4. This chain's CDR3 is CASSQSGGANEQFF. CDR3 coding DNA: TGTGCCAGCTCACAAAGCGGGGGGGCGAATGAGCAGTTCTTC.

This chain links TRBV25-1 with TRBJ1-4, with a possible D match to TRBD1 (6 bases). Germline assignment: CDR1 MGHDK and CDR2 SYGVNS. The CDR3 covers 16 residues. V gave up 0 bases and J gave up 10 bases, with 18 bases separating them. The CDR3 region is CASSEYSGPRGGKLFF. In nucleotides, the CDR3 is TGTGCCAGCAGTGAATACTCGGGGCCCCGAGGGGGAAAACTGTTTTTT.

The CDR3 DNA sequence: TGCGCCAGCAGCAGGCAGGGGGAACAAGAGACCCAGTACTTC. This sequence encodes CASSRQGEQETQYF. This sequence joins TRBV5-1 and TRBJ2-5, with 7 bases identical to TRBD1. The V segment lost 4 bases and the J segment 2 bases; nucleotides outside the gene matches: 5. This CDR3 has 14 amino acids. CDR1 and CDR2 (germline): SGHRS, YFSETQ.